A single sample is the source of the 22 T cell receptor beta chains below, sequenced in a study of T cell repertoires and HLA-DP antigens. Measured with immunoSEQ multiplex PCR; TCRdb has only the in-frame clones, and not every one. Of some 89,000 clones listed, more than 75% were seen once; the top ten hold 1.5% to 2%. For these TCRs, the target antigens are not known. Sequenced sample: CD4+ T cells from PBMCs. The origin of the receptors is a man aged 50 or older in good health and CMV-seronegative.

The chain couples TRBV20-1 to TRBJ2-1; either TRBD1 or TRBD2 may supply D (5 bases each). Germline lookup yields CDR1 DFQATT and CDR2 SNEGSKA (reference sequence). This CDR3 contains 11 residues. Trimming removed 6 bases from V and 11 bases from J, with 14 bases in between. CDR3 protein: CSAADTGKQFF. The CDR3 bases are TGCAGTGCGGCGGACACGGGGAAGCAGTTCTTC.

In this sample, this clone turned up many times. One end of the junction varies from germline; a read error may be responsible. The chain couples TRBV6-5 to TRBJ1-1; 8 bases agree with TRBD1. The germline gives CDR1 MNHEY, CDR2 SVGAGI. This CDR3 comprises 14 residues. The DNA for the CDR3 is TGTGCCAGCAGCCCGCAGGGGGCACGAACGAGTCGGACATTT. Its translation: CASSPQGARTSRTF.

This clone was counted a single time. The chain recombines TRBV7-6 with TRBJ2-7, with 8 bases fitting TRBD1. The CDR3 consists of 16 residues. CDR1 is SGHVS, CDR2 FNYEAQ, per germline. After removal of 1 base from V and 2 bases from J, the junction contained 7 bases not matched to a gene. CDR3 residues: CASSLGSGQVTYEQYF. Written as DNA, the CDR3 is TGTGCCAGCAGCTTAGGGTCGGGACAGGTGACCTACGAGCAGTACTTC.

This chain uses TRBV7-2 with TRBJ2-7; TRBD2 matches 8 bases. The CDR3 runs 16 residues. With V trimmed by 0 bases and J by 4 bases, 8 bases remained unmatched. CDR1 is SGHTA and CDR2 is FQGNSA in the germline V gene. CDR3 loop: CASSLARSGSMYEQYF. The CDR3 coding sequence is TGTGCCAGCAGCTTAGCGCGAAGCGGGAGTATGTACGAGCAGTACTTC. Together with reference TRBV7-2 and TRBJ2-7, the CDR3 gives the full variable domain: GAGVSQSPSNKVTEKGKDVELRCDPISGHTALYWYRQSLGQGLEFLIYFQGNSAPDKSGLPSDRFSAERTGGSVSTLTIQRTQQEDSAVYLCASSLARSGSMYEQYFGPGTRLTVT.

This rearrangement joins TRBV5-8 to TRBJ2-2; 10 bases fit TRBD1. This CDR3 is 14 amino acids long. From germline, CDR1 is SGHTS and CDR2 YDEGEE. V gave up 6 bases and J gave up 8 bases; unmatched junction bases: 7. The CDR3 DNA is TGTGCCAGCATGGACAGGGGGTTTGATGGGGAGCTGTTTTTT. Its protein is CASMDRGFDGELFF.

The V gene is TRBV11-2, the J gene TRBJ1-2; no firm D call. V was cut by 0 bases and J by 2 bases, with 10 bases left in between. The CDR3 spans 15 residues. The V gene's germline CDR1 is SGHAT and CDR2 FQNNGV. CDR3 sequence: CASSLDGGMNYGYTF. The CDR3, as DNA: TGTGCCAGCAGCTTAGATGGTGGGATGAACTATGGCTACACCTTC.

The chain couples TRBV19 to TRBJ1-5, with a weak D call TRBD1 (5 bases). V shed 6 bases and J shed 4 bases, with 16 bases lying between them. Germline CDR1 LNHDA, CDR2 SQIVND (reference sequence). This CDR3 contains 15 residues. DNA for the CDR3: TGTGCCAGTAGCCCCGGGACCCTTATGAATCAGCCCCAGCATTTT. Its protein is CASSPGTLMNQPQHF.

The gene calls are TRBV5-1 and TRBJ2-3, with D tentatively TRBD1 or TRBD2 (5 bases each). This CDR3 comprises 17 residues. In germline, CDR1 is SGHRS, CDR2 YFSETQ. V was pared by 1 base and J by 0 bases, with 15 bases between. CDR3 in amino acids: CASSLRGPSSSTDTQYF. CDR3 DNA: TGCGCCAGCAGCTTGCGGGGACCTTCTTCTAGCACAGATACGCAGTATTTT.

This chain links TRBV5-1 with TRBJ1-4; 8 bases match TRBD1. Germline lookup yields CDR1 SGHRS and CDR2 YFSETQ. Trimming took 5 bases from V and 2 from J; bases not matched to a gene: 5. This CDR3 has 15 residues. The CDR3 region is CASRPGGLTNEKLFF. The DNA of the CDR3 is TGCGCCAGCAGACCAGGGGGCTTGACTAATGAAAAACTGTTTTTT. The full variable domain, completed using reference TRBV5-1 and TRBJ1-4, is KAGVTQTPRYLIKTRGQQVTLSCSPISGHRSVSWYQQTPGQGLQFLFEYFSETQRNKGNFPGRFSGRQFSNSRSEMNVSTLELGDSALYLCASRPGGLTNEKLFFGSGTQLSVL.

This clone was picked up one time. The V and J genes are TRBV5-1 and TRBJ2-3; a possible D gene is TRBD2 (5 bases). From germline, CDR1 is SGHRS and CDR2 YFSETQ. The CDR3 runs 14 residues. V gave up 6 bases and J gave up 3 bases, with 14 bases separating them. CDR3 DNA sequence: TGCGCCAGCAAGGAGGCGCCGCAAACAGATACGCAGTATTTT. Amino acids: CASKEAPQTDTQYF.

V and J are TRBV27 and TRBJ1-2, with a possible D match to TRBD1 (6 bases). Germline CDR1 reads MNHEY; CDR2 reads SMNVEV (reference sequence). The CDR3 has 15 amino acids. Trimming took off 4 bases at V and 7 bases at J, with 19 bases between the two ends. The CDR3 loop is CASSSASTGNGGYTF. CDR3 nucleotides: TGTGCCAGCAGTTCCGCATCAACAGGGAATGGTGGCTACACCTTC.

CDR3 nucleotide sequence: TGCGCCAGCAGCTTGACAGGGTCCCGGGGCCCTTACAATGAGCAGTTCTTC. This codes for CASSLTGSRGPYNEQFF. The V call is TRBV5-1, the J call TRBJ2-1; TRBD1 might be the D (6 bases). V shed 1 base and J shed 4 bases, with 18 bases lying between them. The CDR3 consists of 17 residues. CDR1 is SGHRS and CDR2 is YFSETQ in the germline V gene.

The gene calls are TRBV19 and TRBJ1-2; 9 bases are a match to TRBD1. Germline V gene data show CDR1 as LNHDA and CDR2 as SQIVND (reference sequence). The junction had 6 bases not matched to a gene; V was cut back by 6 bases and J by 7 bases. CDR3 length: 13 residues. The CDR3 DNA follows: TGTGCCAGTAGCCTACAGGGGGCGGCTGGCTACACCTTC. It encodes CASSLQGAAGYTF.

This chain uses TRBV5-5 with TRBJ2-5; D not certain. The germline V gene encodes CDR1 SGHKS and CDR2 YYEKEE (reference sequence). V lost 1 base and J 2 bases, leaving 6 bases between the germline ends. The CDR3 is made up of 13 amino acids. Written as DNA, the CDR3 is TGTGCCAGCAGCTTGTTGCTGCAAGAGACCCAGTACTTC. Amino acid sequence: CASSLLLQETQYF. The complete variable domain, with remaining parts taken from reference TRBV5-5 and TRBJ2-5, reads DAGVTQSPTHLIKTRGQQVTLRCSPISGHKSVSWYQQVLGQGPQFIFQYYEKEERGRGNFPDRFSARQFPNYSSELNVNALLLGDSALYLCASSLLLQETQYFGPGTRLLVL.

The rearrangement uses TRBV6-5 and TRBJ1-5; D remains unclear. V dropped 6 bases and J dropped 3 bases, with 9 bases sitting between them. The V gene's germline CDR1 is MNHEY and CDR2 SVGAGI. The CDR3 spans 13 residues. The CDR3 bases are TGTGCCAGCAGAGGCGCGTTCAATCAGCCCCAGCATTTT. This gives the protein CASRGAFNQPQHF.

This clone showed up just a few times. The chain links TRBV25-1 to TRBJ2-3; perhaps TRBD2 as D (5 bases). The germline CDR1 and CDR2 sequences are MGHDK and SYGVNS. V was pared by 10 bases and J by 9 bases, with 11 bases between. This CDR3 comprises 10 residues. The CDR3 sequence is CATRANTQYF. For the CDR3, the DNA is TGTGCCACGAGGGCCAACACGCAGTATTTT.

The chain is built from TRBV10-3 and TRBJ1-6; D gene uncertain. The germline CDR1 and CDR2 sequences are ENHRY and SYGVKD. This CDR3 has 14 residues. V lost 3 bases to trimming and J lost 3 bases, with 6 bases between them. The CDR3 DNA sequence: TGTGCCATCAGTGAAGGGAGCTATAATTCACCCCTCCACTTT. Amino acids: CAISEGSYNSPLHF.

CDR3 sequence: CASSPRRATNEKLFF. The DNA of the CDR3 is TGTGCCAGCAGCCCCCGGAGGGCAACTAATGAAAAACTGTTTTTT. The chain employs TRBV14 and TRBJ1-4, with no clear D. This CDR3 has 15 residues. The germline CDR1 and CDR2 sequences are SGHDN and FVKESK. Trimming pared 4 bases from V and 0 bases from J, leaving 9 bases between.

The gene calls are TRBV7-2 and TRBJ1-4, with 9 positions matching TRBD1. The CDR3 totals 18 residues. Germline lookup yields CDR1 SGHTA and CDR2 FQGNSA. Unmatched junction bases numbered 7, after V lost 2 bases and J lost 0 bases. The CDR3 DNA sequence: TGTGCCAGCAGCTTAACCGGGACAGGGTCCGCAACTAATGAAAAACTGTTTTTT. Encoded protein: CASSLTGTGSATNEKLFF.

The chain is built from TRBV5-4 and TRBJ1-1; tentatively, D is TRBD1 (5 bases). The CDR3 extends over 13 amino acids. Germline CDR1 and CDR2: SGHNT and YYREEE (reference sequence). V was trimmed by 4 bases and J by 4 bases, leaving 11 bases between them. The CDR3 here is CASSRREGTEAFF. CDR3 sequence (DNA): TGTGCCAGCAGCCGCAGGGAGGGCACTGAAGCTTTCTTT. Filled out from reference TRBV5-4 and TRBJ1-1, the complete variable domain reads ETGVTQSPTHLIKTRGQQVTLRCSSQSGHNTVSWYQQALGQGPQFIFQYYREEENGRGNFPPRFSGLQFPNYSSELNVNALELDDSALYLCASSRREGTEAFFGQGTRLTVV.

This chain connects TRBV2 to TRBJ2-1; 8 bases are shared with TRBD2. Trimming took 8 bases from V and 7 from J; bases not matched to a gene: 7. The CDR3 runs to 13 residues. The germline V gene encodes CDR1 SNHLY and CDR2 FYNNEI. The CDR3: CASRAGGRNEQFF. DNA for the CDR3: TGTGCCAGCCGGGCGGGGGGCCGTAATGAGCAGTTCTTC.

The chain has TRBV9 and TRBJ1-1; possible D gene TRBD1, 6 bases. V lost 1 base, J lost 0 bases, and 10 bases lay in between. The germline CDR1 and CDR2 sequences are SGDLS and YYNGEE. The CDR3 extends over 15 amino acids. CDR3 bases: TGTGCCAGCAGCGTATCGGGACACCTGAACACTGAAGCTTTCTTT. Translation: CASSVSGHLNTEAFF.